A selection of T cell receptor beta chains follows, all from one sample in a study of T cell repertoires in cytomegalovirus infection. TCRdb independently ran MiXCR on the reads; one entry per CDR3 protein. Among nearly 550,000 distinct CDR3 sequences, approximately 15% were seen once, and the ten largest hold more than 20%. Sequencing was carried out using CD8+ T cells from PBMCs. The receptors stem from a human donor in good health (CMV status not recorded). Some clones in this sample may be carry-over from other donors' samples. Each CDR3 is given with its conserved first and last residue. A D gene is named only where the DNA matches it firmly. Clone size is not always given. Where it is, it says once, few, many or a class for expanded clones.

v_call,j_call,clone_size,d_call,cdr3_aa,cdr3_nt
TRBV27,TRBJ1-6,NA,NA,CASKLNNSPLHF,TGTGCCAGCAAACTCAATAATTCACCCCTCCACTTT
TRBV28,TRBJ1-6,few,NA,CASSLPDRSSPLHF,TGTGCCAGCAGTCTCCCGGACCGTAGTTCACCCCTCCACTTT
TRBV25-1,TRBJ1-5,few,TRBD1,CASTGTANQPQHF,TGTGCCAGCACCGGGACAGCTAATCAGCCCCAGCATTTT
TRBV5-6,TRBJ2-5,NA,TRBD2,CASSHGSENLAGETQYF,TGTGCCAGCAGCCATGGGTCGGAGAATTTAGCGGGAGAGACCCAGTACTTC
TRBV19,TRBJ2-3,NA,TRBD2,CASSIEGREAPTDTQYF,TGTGCCAGTAGTATAGAGGGGCGGGAGGCCCCCACAGATACGCAGTATTTT
TRBV4-2,TRBJ1-2,many,NA,CASSQDLTTKGYGYTF,TGTGCCAGCAGCCAAGATCTCACCACTAAAGGCTATGGCTACACCTTC
TRBV27,TRBJ2-3,many,NA,CASSRRTDTQYF,TGTGCCAGCAGTCGTCGCACAGATACGCAGTATTTT
TRBV7-8,TRBJ1-5,many,NA,CASSLGSGLYSNQPQHF,TGTGCCAGCAGCTTAGGGTCGGGGTTGTATAGCAATCAGCCCCAGCATTTT
TRBV28,TRBJ1-2,few,NA,CASSYEAVNYGYTF,TGTGCCAGCAGTTACGAAGCAGTTAACTATGGCTACACCTTC
TRBV10-3,TRBJ1-1,many,TRBD1,CAISLRDRGSKSTEAFF,TGTGCCATCAGTCTCCGGGACAGGGGGTCGAAAAGCACTGAAGCTTTCTTT
TRBV6-1,TRBJ2-1,many,NA,CASSGRQASSYNEQFF,TGTGCCAGCAGTGGACGACAGGCCAGCTCCTACAATGAGCAGTTCTTC
TRBV27,TRBJ2-6,few,NA,CASSYGVSPGANVLTF,TGTGCCAGCAGTTATGGGGTCTCCCCCGGGGCCAACGTCCTGACTTTC
TRBV30,TRBJ2-2,NA,NA,CVGYTGELFF,TGTGTGGGGTACACCGGGGAGCTGTTTTTT
TRBV6-2/TRBV6-3,TRBJ2-1,few,NA,CASSYDAASSYNEQFF,TGTGCCAGCAGTTACGATGCGGCGAGCTCCTACAATGAGCAGTTCTTC
TRBV4-1,TRBJ1-2,few,NA,CASSQDVGNYGYTF,TGCGCCAGCAGCCAAGACGTCGGAAACTATGGCTACACCTTC
TRBV4-1,TRBJ2-7,NA,TRBD2,CASSRGLATIYEKYF,TGCGCCAGCAGCCGGGGACTAGCGACCATCTACGAGAAGTACTTC
TRBV19,TRBJ2-1,NA,NA,CASSAEHIPYNEQFF,TGTGCCAGTAGCGCGGAGCATATTCCCTACAATGAGCAGTTCTTC
TRBV19,TRBJ2-7,few,NA,CASNQTPYEQYF,TGTGCCAGTAACCAGACACCTTACGAGCAGTACTTC
TRBV19,TRBJ2-4,NA,TRBD1,CASRGTVAKNIQYF,TGTGCCAGTAGGGGGACAGTAGCCAAAAACATTCAGTACTTC
TRBV16,TRBJ2-7,NA,NA,CASSQIGSVSYEQYF,TGTGCCAGCAGCCAAATTGGCAGTGTCTCCTACGAGCAGTACTTC
TRBV19,TRBJ2-1,many,NA,CASSDRDWLTYNEQFF,TGTGCCAGTAGTGATCGGGACTGGTTAACCTACAATGAGCAGTTCTTC